The rows below give T cell receptor beta chains drawn from one sample of a study of blood T cell repertoires in COVID-19. Only in-frame clones appear in the TCRdb table, and some are missing; sequencing was by immunoSEQ multiplex PCR. The data hold some 150,000 clones, with around 85% observed a single time. The specimen was peripheral blood. The receptors were gathered from a woman aged 40 to 55 with active or convalescent COVID-19. Both conserved end residues are part of each CDR3. Fields, in order: J gene, V gene, clone size, D gene, CDR3 protein, CDR3 DNA. The D gene is left open where the match is weak. Clone sizes are given selectively: once, few, many, or a class where the clone is expanded.

>TRBJ1-3|TRBV3-1/TRBV3-2|.|.
CASNTSTEGGGNTIYF
TGTGCCAGCAACACCAGTACGGAGGGAGGGGGAAACACCATATATTTT
>TRBJ2-7|TRBV29-1|once|TRBD1
CSVVRRDRKPYEQYF
TGCAGCGTTGTTAGGCGGGACAGGAAACCCTACGAGCAGTACTTC
>TRBJ2-7|TRBV10-3|.|.
CAIRARSYEQYF
TGTGCCATCAGGGCGAGGTCCTACGAGCAGTACTTC
>TRBJ2-1|TRBV28|once|TRBD2
CASRGGALGNEQFF
TGTGCCAGCCGGGGGGGGGCATTGGGGAATGAGCAGTTCTTC
>TRBJ1-4|TRBV7-9|.|TRBD1
CASSSGGQGNEKLFF
TGTGCCAGCAGCTCAGGGGGACAGGGGAACGAAAAACTGTTTTTT
>TRBJ1-1|TRBV30|.|TRBD1
CAGQGNTEAFF
TGTGCCGGACAGGGAAACACTGAAGCTTTCTTT
>TRBJ2-1|TRBV27|.|.
CASSLYPGSYNEQFF
TGTGCCAGCAGTTTATATCCGGGATCCTACAATGAGCAGTTCTTC
>TRBJ1-1|TRBV15|.|.
CATSRRQGPTEAFF
TGTGCCACCAGCAGACGTCAGGGTCCCACTGAAGCTTTCTTT
>TRBJ2-3|TRBV2|.|.
CASIETPEGTAGSADTQYF
TGTGCCAGCATCGAGACACCGGAGGGTACTGCGGGATCCGCAGATACGCAGTATTTT
>TRBJ2-7|TRBV6-6|.|.
CASRNSMSSYEQYF
TGTGCCAGCAGGAACTCTATGAGCTCCTACGAGCAGTACTTC
>TRBJ2-1|TRBV5-1|.|TRBD2
CASGSPRTSGRGNEQFF
TGCGCCAGCGGATCGCCACGGACTAGCGGGCGTGGGAATGAGCAGTTCTTC
>TRBJ1-2|TRBV6-4|.|.
CASSDSPGGYTF
TGTGCCAGCAGTGATTCCCCAGGGGGCTACACCTTC
>TRBJ1-2|TRBV5-1|.|.
CASSPPTRNYGYTF
TGCGCCAGCAGCCCCCCGACACGTAACTATGGCTACACCTTC
>TRBJ2-7|TRBV12-3/TRBV12-4|.|.
CASSSDTREQYF
TGTGCCAGCAGTTCGGACACACGCGAGCAGTACTTC
>TRBJ2-2|TRBV18|.|.
CASSPKASGELFF
TGTGCCAGCTCACCGAAAGCATCCGGGGAGCTGTTTTTT
>TRBJ1-1|TRBV19|once|.
CASSIGGGRTEAFF
TGTGCCAGTAGTATTGGGGGGGGTCGCACTGAAGCTTTCTTT
>TRBJ2-7|TRBV9|.|.
CASSVAARGSYEQYF
TGTGCCAGCAGCGTAGCTGCAAGGGGCTCCTACGAGCAGTACTTC
>TRBJ1-5|TRBV5-5|.|TRBD1
CASSRPGQGYGQPQHF
TGTGCCAGCAGCCGGCCGGGACAGGGGTATGGTCAGCCCCAGCATTTT
>TRBJ1-5|TRBV9|.|TRBD1
CASSVEDRVDQPQHF
TGTGCCAGCAGCGTAGAAGACAGGGTGGATCAGCCCCAGCATTTT
>TRBJ2-7|TRBV4-1|few|.
CASSEDLTPWGSEGQYF
TGCGCCAGCAGCGAAGATTTAACCCCGTGGGGTAGCGAGGGGCAGTACTTC